This entry lists 17 T cell receptor beta chains sequenced from one sample in a study of blood T cell repertoires in COVID-19. Data came from immunoSEQ multiplex PCR; TCRdb stores just in-frame clones and leaves some out. Of over 45,000 clones listed, over 75% were seen once; the top ten hold roughly 5%. The sample consisted of peripheral blood. Receptors were obtained from a man older than 75 in a cohort sampled during active COVID-19.

The genes are TRBV6-1 and TRBJ1-2; no definite D call. CDR3 length: 13 amino acids. V lost 2 bases to trimming and J lost 14 bases, with 18 bases between them. CDR1 and CDR2 (germline): MNHNS, SASEGT. CDR3 protein: CASSETRAAGGTF. The CDR3 nucleotides read TGTGCCAGCAGTGAAACGAGGGCGGCGGGCGGGACCTTC.

J is TRBJ1-3 and V is TRBV7-8; no clear D. The germline V gene has CDR1 SGHVS and CDR2 FQNEAQ. V lost 5 bases, J lost 3 bases, and 17 bases lay in between. The CDR3 extends over 16 amino acids. Here the CDR3 reads CASSTPVRGGGNTIYF. The DNA of the CDR3 is TGTGCCAGCAGCACCCCGGTTCGGGGTGGTGGAAACACCATATATTTT.

As DNA, the CDR3 is TGTGCCAGCAGCCAGGGACAAGTAGCCAAAAACATTCAGTACTTC. Protein sequence: CASSQGQVAKNIQYF. V usage is TRBV6-5 and J usage is TRBJ2-4; D perhaps matches TRBD1 (6 bases). The CDR3 is made up of 15 amino acids. Deletions cut 6 bases from V and 0 bases from J, with 12 bases between. Germline V gene sequence: CDR1 MNHEY, CDR2 SVGAGI.

This chain connects TRBV18 to TRBJ1-1; perhaps TRBD1 as D (6 bases). Looked up from germline, CDR1 is KGHSH and CDR2 is LQKENI. CDR3 length equals 15 residues. The germline V and J ends were trimmed by 5 bases and 5 bases, with 18 bases remaining between them. CDR3 protein: CASSRDRPGETEAFF. The CDR3 nucleotides read TGTGCCAGCTCAAGAGACAGACCAGGGGAGACTGAAGCTTTCTTT.

The chain has TRBV20-1 and TRBJ1-1; D is undetermined. The length of the CDR3 is 14 residues. V was trimmed by 3 bases and J by 4 bases, leaving 15 bases between them. Per germline, CDR1 DFQATT and CDR2 SNEGSKA (reference sequence). The CDR3 bases are TGCAGTGCTAGTAATGCAGGAGGTGGCACTGAAGCTTTCTTT. Translating gives CSASNAGGGTEAFF.

The V gene is TRBV9, the J gene TRBJ1-4; D gene ambiguous. Looked up from germline, CDR1 is SGDLS and CDR2 is YYNGEE. The V and J ends lost 0 bases and 7 bases respectively, with 10 bases between them. This CDR3 has 14 amino acids. The CDR3 nucleotides read TGTGCCAGCAGCGTAGGACTCAAGGTTGAAAAACTGTTTTTT. This codes for CASSVGLKVEKLFF.

This clone was counted once. J is TRBJ1-5 and V is TRBV5-8, with 8 positions matching TRBD1. This CDR3 spans 15 amino acids. CDR1 and CDR2 (germline): SGHTS, YDEGEE. V shed 4 bases and J 3 bases; nucleotides not matched to a gene: 6. In nucleotides, the CDR3 is TGTGCCAGCAGCCTGACAGGGGAGGACAATCAGCCCCAGCATTTT. It is translated as CASSLTGEDNQPQHF.

This chain uses TRBV19 with TRBJ1-5; D may be TRBD1 (6 bases). Trimming removed 5 bases from V and 0 bases from J, with 17 bases in between. Germline lookup yields CDR1 LNHDA and CDR2 SQIVND (reference sequence). The CDR3 has 17 amino acids. The CDR3 sequence: CASSSFGQQVSNQPQHF. CDR3 coding DNA: TGTGCCAGTAGTTCATTTGGACAGCAGGTTAGCAATCAGCCCCAGCATTTT.

The V call is TRBV5-5, the J call TRBJ2-2; 9 bases map to TRBD1. J gave up 7 bases and V 0 bases, and 4 bases lay outside the gene matches. The CDR3 sequence is 15 residues long. The V gene's germline CDR1 is SGHKS and CDR2 YYEKEE (reference sequence). The CDR3 nucleotides are TGTGCCAGCAGCTTGGAGCGACAGGGGGTCGGGGAGCTGTTTTTT. As protein: CASSLERQGVGELFF.

This chain connects TRBV4-2 to TRBJ2-2, with TRBD1 matching over 9 bases. Germline CDR1 is LGHNA and CDR2 is YNFKEQ. Losses at the gene ends were 2 bases for V and 4 bases for J; bases not matched to a gene: 2. The CDR3 length is 15 residues. The CDR3 DNA is TGTGCCAGCAGCCAAAGGACAGGGGCCACCGGGGAGCTGTTTTTT. Its translation is CASSQRTGATGELFF.

This clone has more than one count but fewer than ten. CDR3: CASSFGQSFEKLFF. CDR3 coding DNA: TGTGCCAGCAGCTTTGGACAGTCTTTTGAAAAACTGTTTTTT. This chain joins TRBV7-9 and TRBJ1-4; tentative D call: TRBD1 (6 bases). The CDR3 loop spans 14 amino acids. The germline gives CDR1 SEHNR, CDR2 FQNEAQ (reference sequence). V was pared by 3 bases and J by 7 bases, with 12 bases between.

The chain joins TRBV5-4 to TRBJ1-3, with a possible D match to TRBD1 (5 bases). V was trimmed by 1 base and J by 5 bases, leaving 19 bases between them. The CDR3 is made up of 17 amino acids. Germline CDR1 is SGHNT and CDR2 is YYREEE (reference sequence). The CDR3 reads CASSLPGTPNGRNTIYF. CDR3 sequence (DNA): TGTGCCAGCAGCTTGCCCGGGACTCCAAATGGGAGAAACACCATATATTTT.

The chain carries TRBV2 and TRBJ2-2, with D perhaps matching TRBD2 (5 bases). Germline V gene sequence: CDR1 SNHLY, CDR2 FYNNEI. The CDR3 extends over 15 amino acids. V was pared by 10 bases and J by 7 bases, with 22 bases between. CDR3 sequence: CATRSEAGISGELFF. The CDR3 DNA reads TGTGCCACTAGGTCGGAGGCCGGGATCAGCGGGGAGCTGTTTTTT.

This chain connects TRBV6-5 to TRBJ2-5, with a weak D call TRBD1 (6 bases). V lost 7 bases and J lost 2, with 14 bases in between. CDR3 length: 14 amino acids. In germline, CDR1 is MNHEY, CDR2 SVGAGI. The CDR3 nucleotides are TGTGCCAGCACCGAAACAGGGCGGCAAGAGACCCAGTACTTC. It specifies CASTETGRQETQYF.

This clone is a singleton in its sample. This chain uses TRBV12-5 with TRBJ2-1, with TRBD2 identical over 11 bases. Germline trimming cut 6 bases from V and 2 bases from J; bases unmatched to any gene: 3. The CDR3 has 15 amino acids. Per the germline V gene, CDR1 is LGHNT and CDR2 is FRNRAP. CDR3 loop: CASGRSGRAYNEQFF. CDR3 bases: TGTGCTAGTGGCCGTAGCGGGAGGGCCTACAATGAGCAGTTCTTC.

The J gene is TRBJ2-7, the V gene TRBV25-1; 10 bases agree with TRBD1. The ends lost 4 bases at V and 4 bases at J; junction bases unmatched: 4. Germline CDR1 is MGHDK and CDR2 is SYGVNS. The CDR3 has 14 amino acids. CDR3 loop: CASSVDRGSYEQYF. The CDR3, as DNA: TGTGCCAGCAGTGTGGACAGGGGGTCGTACGAGCAGTACTTC.

As regards this clone: A junction boundary mismatches the germline segment, possibly from a read error. Within the sample, other DNA sequences also encode this same CDR3. V is TRBV9 and J is TRBJ2-2; 11 positions match TRBD2. Germline V gene data show CDR1 as SGDLS and CDR2 as YYNGEE. The CDR3 totals 15 residues. CDR3 nucleotide sequence: TGTGCTAGCAGCGTAGCGGGAGGGGCCACCGGGGAGCTGTTTTTT. It codes for CASSVAGGATGELFF.